Following are 24 T cell receptor beta chains from one sample sequenced in a study of quantifying T cell responses using KT2 cells. The wider study: Reverse transcription used primers in the TCR alpha and beta constant regions.

A single-stranded UMI oligo with SP2 sequence was ligated to cDNA 3' ends. First-round PCR used roughly 4 cycles and beta primers RC1.1 and RC1.2 covering TRBC1 and TRBC2. TCRdb processed the UMI-ligation and nested PCR reads anew with MiXCR; each CDR3 protein has one entry. The sample shows 25,000 to 35,000 distinct CDR3 sequences, 6% to 8% of them seen only once. The sample taken for sequencing was PBMCs spiked with cells of the T cell clone KT2. These receptor sequences come from a human donor.

This clonotype was recorded many times. This chain links TRBV15 with TRBJ2-7; maybe TRBD1 (5 bases). Trimming left V 1 base short and J 3 bases short, with 16 bases between. CDR1 is LNHNV, CDR2 YYDKDF, per germline (reference sequence). The length of the CDR3 is 16 residues. CDR3 nucleotide sequence: TGTGCCACCAGCAGAGTGGTAGGCAGGGTATACTACGAGCAGTACTTC. Translating gives CATSRVVGRVYYEQYF.

This clonotype was seen a few times. The rearrangement links TRBV11-3 to TRBJ2-5, with 13 bases fitting TRBD2. Germline V gene data show CDR1 as SGHNT and CDR2 as YENEEA. Trimming at V came to 1 base and at J to 4 bases, leaving 9 bases not matched to a gene. This CDR3 has 18 amino acids. The CDR3 coding sequence is TGTGCCAGCAGCTTAGGGGATAGACTAGCGGGAGGACGAGAGACCCAGTACTTC. Amino acid sequence: CASSLGDRLAGGRETQYF.

The chain employs TRBV20-1 and TRBJ1-1; 8 nucleotides line up with TRBD1. Germline trimming cut 1 base from V and 6 bases from J; bases unmatched to any gene: 13. Per the germline V gene, CDR1 is DFQATT and CDR2 is SNEGSKA (reference sequence). This CDR3 spans 16 amino acids. The CDR3 DNA follows: TGCAGTGCTAGAGCGGACAGGGAAAACCTAGGGGCTGAAGCTTTCTTT. Translated, it gives CSARADRENLGAEAFF.

In DNA, the CDR3 is TGTGCCAGCAGCCCGCCGACAGGCATGCCTAACGAGCAGTACTTC. The encoded protein is CASSPPTGMPNEQYF. This chain connects TRBV9 to TRBJ2-7, with a tentative D call TRBD1 (6 bases). V was trimmed by 4 bases and J by 5 bases, leaving 19 bases between them. Germline-derived CDR1 and CDR2 are SGDLS and YYNGEE. The CDR3 runs 15 residues.

This clonotype was seen at least ten times. The rearrangement joins TRBV25-1 to TRBJ1-6; D uncertain. The germline V gene encodes CDR1 MGHDK and CDR2 SYGVNS. V was pared by 1 base and J by 5 bases, with 6 bases between. This CDR3 is built from 14 residues. CDR3 sequence: CASSESHDNSPLHF. DNA for the CDR3: TGTGCCAGCAGTGAATCTCACGATAATTCACCCCTCCACTTT.

This clonotype occurred many times. This rearrangement joins TRBV29-1 to TRBJ2-2; D tentatively fits TRBD1 or TRBD2 (5 bases each). V shed 4 bases and J shed 6 bases, with 18 bases lying between them. The CDR3 length is 15 residues. The germline CDR1 and CDR2 sequences are SQVTM and ANQGSEA. The CDR3 DNA is TGCAGCGTTGGCTACCAGGGTAACGGGGCCGGGGAGCTGTTTTTT. Translating it yields CSVGYQGNGAGELFF.

This clonotype was counted at least ten times. This chain uses TRBV5-4 with TRBJ2-5; TRBD1 matches 7 bases. Germline V gene sequence: CDR1 SGHNT, CDR2 YYREEE (reference sequence). The V gene end was trimmed by 4 bases and the J gene end by 7 bases; junction bases not matched to a gene: 13. This CDR3 comprises 15 residues. This chain's CDR3 is CASSRAVQGVRTQYF. The DNA of the CDR3 is TGTGCCAGCAGCCGGGCTGTCCAGGGGGTTCGGACCCAGTACTTC.

This clonotype was seen at least ten times. V usage is TRBV7-6 and J usage is TRBJ2-2; 7 bases align to TRBD1. This CDR3 has 14 amino acids. The junction had 7 bases not matched to a gene; V was cut back by 5 bases and J by 7 bases. Looked up from germline, CDR1 is SGHVS and CDR2 is FNYEAQ. CDR3 residues: CASSNPWTGGELFF. CDR3 DNA: TGTGCCAGCAGCAACCCCTGGACAGGCGGGGAGCTGTTTTTT.

This clonotype is medium-sized within its sample. CDR3 in DNA: TGCAGTGCTAGAGATCTGAGTGGCAATCAGCCCCAGCATTTT. Its translation: CSARDLSGNQPQHF. V is TRBV20-1 and J is TRBJ1-5; no clear D. Germline lookup yields CDR1 DFQATT and CDR2 SNEGSKA (reference sequence). The CDR3 is 14 amino acids. V was clipped by 0 bases and J by 2 bases, with 8 bases between them.

This clonotype was counted only a few times. The genes are TRBV9 and TRBJ2-3; D not certain. The CDR3 is 15 residues long. V lost 5 bases to trimming and J lost 2 bases, with 15 bases between them. Germline V gene data show CDR1 as SGDLS and CDR2 as YYNGEE. CDR3 bases: TGTGCCAGCAGTTTAACTATATCCTACACAGATACGCAGTATTTT. Encoded protein: CASSLTISYTDTQYF. The full variable domain, its missing parts supplied by reference TRBV9 and TRBJ2-3, is DSGVTQTPKHLITATGQRVTLRCSPRSGDLSVYWYQQSLDQGLQFLIQYYNGEERAKGNILERFSAQQFPDLHSELNLSSLELGDSALYFCASSLTISYTDTQYFGPGTRLTVL.

This clonotype was observed at least ten times. The V gene is TRBV4-1, the J gene TRBJ1-1, with D unclear. Germline V gene data show CDR1 as MGHRA and CDR2 as YSYEKL. This CDR3 has 14 residues. V was cut by 4 bases and J by 5 bases, with 14 bases left in between. The CDR3 loop is CASSRGVTDTEAFF. CDR3 DNA: TGCGCCAGCAGCCGTGGGGTGACGGATACTGAAGCTTTCTTT.

This clonotype was found a few times. As DNA, the CDR3 is TGTGCCAGCAGTAGCGGGGGGGCAGATACGCAGTATTTT. Translation gives CASSSGGADTQYF. This rearrangement joins TRBV6-4 to TRBJ2-3; the match to TRBD2 covers 10 bases. The CDR3 loop spans 13 amino acids. J gave up 4 bases and V 5 bases, and 0 bases lay outside the gene matches. CDR1 and CDR2 from the germline V gene are MRHNA and SNTAGT.

This clonotype has only a few counts. This chain uses TRBV4-3 with TRBJ2-3; tentatively, D is TRBD2 (6 bases). There are 15 residues in the CDR3. Trimming shortened V by 4 bases and J by 5 bases, and 16 bases separated the two germline ends. Germline V gene sequence: CDR1 LGHNA, CDR2 YSLEER. The CDR3 sequence: CASSPMGLGRDTQYF. The CDR3 region has the DNA TGCGCCAGCAGCCCCATGGGACTCGGAAGAGATACGCAGTATTTT.

This clonotype was observed many times. The rearrangement uses TRBV6-5 and TRBJ1-1; 7 nucleotides agree with TRBD1. V was pared by 0 bases and J by 3 bases, with 4 bases of the junction left unmatched. CDR3 length: 15 residues. Germline V CDR1 and CDR2: MNHEY, SVGAGI. CDR3 sequence (DNA): TGTGCCAGCAGTTACTCAAGGACAGGCGACACTGAAGCTTTCTTT. Amino acid sequence: CASSYSRTGDTEAFF.

This sequence joins TRBV18 and TRBJ2-7; perhaps TRBD1 as D (6 bases). V lost 3 bases and J lost 1, with 19 bases in between. The CDR3 totals 17 residues. CDR1 KGHSH and CDR2 LQKENI come from the germline V gene. CDR3 loop: CASSPIPPRTASYEQYF. CDR3 nucleotides: TGTGCCAGCTCACCTATCCCCCCCCGGACAGCGTCCTACGAGCAGTACTTC.

This clonotype appeared a few times. The chain combines TRBV12-3 or TRBV12-4 with TRBJ1-6; D is uncertain. The CDR3 extends over 15 amino acids. V was clipped by 2 bases and J by 8 bases, with 13 bases between them. CDR3: CASSLMGRNYSPLHF. The CDR3, as DNA: TGTGCCAGCAGTTTAATGGGCAGGAATTATTCACCCCTCCACTTT.

The chain has TRBV10-1 and TRBJ2-5; the match to TRBD2 covers 13 bases. This CDR3 contains 19 residues. V lost 0 bases, J lost 0 bases, and 7 bases stayed unmatched. Germline CDR1 is WNHNN and CDR2 is SYGVQD (reference sequence). The CDR3 DNA follows: TGCGCCAGCAGTGAGTCTAGACTAGCGGGGGGCCGTGACCAAGAGACCCAGTACTTC. It translates to CASSESRLAGGRDQETQYF.

By frequency in the sample, this clonotype is medium-sized. The chain has TRBV30 and TRBJ1-4, with unresolved D. The V gene's germline CDR1 is GTSNPN and CDR2 SVGIG (reference sequence). Trimming removed 0 bases at V and 7 bases at J, with 3 bases between. This CDR3 region has 11 residues. The CDR3 here is CAWSVAEKLFF. The CDR3 DNA reads TGTGCCTGGAGTGTAGCTGAAAAACTGTTTTTT.

This clonotype was observed many times. The chain uses TRBV7-9 and TRBJ2-5; D remains unclear. The germline V gene has CDR1 SEHNR and CDR2 FQNEAQ (reference sequence). This CDR3 region has 14 residues. V lost 5 bases and J 5 bases, leaving 15 bases between the germline ends. The CDR3 protein is CASSQYISAETQYF. CDR3 sequence (DNA): TGTGCCAGCAGCCAGTACATTTCCGCGGAGACCCAGTACTTC. The whole variable domain, filled in from reference TRBV7-9 and TRBJ2-5, reads DTGVSQNPRHKITKRGQNVTFRCDPISEHNRLYWYRQTLGQGPEFLTYFQNEAQLEKSRLLSDRFSAERPKGSFSTLEIQRTEQGDSAMYLCASSQYISAETQYFGPGTRLLVL.

There are many counts of this clonotype. The chain joins TRBV3-1 to TRBJ1-2; 9 bases match TRBD1. Germline CDR1 LGHDT, CDR2 YNNKEL (reference sequence). The CDR3 consists of 13 residues. V lost 6 bases to trimming and J lost 8 bases; unmatched junction nucleotides: 7. The CDR3: CASRLGQGTGYTF. DNA for the CDR3: TGTGCCAGCAGACTCGGACAGGGGACCGGCTACACCTTC.

This clonotype was seen a few times. The chain's CDR3 is CASSLADRDYTEAFF. CDR3 in DNA: TGCGCCAGCAGCTTGGCCGACAGGGACTACACTGAAGCTTTCTTT. The genes are TRBV5-1 and TRBJ1-1, with 7 bases lining up with TRBD1. The length of the CDR3 is 15 residues. Germline V gene sequence: CDR1 SGHRS, CDR2 YFSETQ. Trimming cost V 0 bases and J 3 bases; bases outside gene matches: 5.

This clonotype was counted many times. The rearrangement links TRBV20-1 to TRBJ1-5; D gene uncertain. The CDR3 runs to 15 residues. CDR1 DFQATT and CDR2 SNEGSKA come from the germline V gene (reference sequence). Trimming pared 4 bases from V and 2 bases from J, leaving 15 bases between. The CDR3, as DNA: TGCAGTGCTAACCAAATCTCGCTCGGCAATCAGCCCCAGCATTTT. It is translated as CSANQISLGNQPQHF.

The V call is TRBV15, the J call TRBJ2-1; D is unclear. This CDR3 has 13 residues. In germline, CDR1 is LNHNV, CDR2 YYDKDF (reference sequence). V was clipped by 1 base and J by 13 bases, with 14 bases between them. Here the CDR3 reads CATSRGARSVQFF. The CDR3 DNA follows: TGTGCCACCAGCAGAGGAGCCCGATCGGTTCAGTTCTTC.

This clonotype was detected ten times or more. CDR3 sequence reads: CASSFEADTGELFF. DNA for the CDR3: TGTGCCAGCAGCTTCGAGGCGGACACCGGGGAGCTGTTTTTT. The chain employs TRBV7-6 and TRBJ2-2; D ambiguous. CDR3 length: 14 amino acids. Germline V CDR1 and CDR2: SGHVS, FNYEAQ. V was trimmed by 3 bases and J by 3 bases, leaving 8 bases between them.